The entry below describes one T cell receptor (beta chain). Its matching antigen is unknown. The data are from a study of T cells expressing NK-cell markers. Study background: Sorted T-cell subsets CD3+CD56+NKG2C+, CD3+CD56+NKG2C- and CD3+CD56-NKG2C+ were TCR beta-sequenced. Overall study findings and caveats: In about 6 donors, dominant NKG2C+ clonotypes were about 1.0-7.5% of CD8+ T cells.

TCRdb re-called the 5' RACE reads; every CDR3 protein appears as one record, without DNA. Recorded for this sample: over 100,000 distinct CDR3 sequences. Germline V gene sequence: CDR1 PRHDT, CDR2 FYEKMQ (reference sequence). This CDR3 is 15 amino acids long. Sequenced: blood T cells: a sorted CD56 or NKG2C T cell subset, CD4+ or CD8+ T cells, or bulk PBMC T cells (not recorded which). The receptor comes from a woman aged 18 to 75 in good health. The gene calls are TRBV13 and TRBJ1-3. The CDR3 region is CASSQGPGIGNTIYF.